This T cell receptor (beta chain) is drawn from a study of blood T cell repertoires in COVID-19 (dated by TCRdb to the early 2020s). About the study as a whole: The collaborator samples originated in the United States, Italy and Spain and spanned the acute and convalescent phases of COVID-19. The material from the prospective study consisted of cDNA or gDNA derived from T cells, B-cell-depleted T cells, or PBMCs. Deeply sampled blood TCRbeta repertoires from subjects exposed to, actively infected with, or recovered from COVID-19 were included in the dataset. The repertoires were released in a freely available public database intended as a resource for research on the immune response to SARS-CoV-2. Samples came from the ongoing ImmuneRACE study (first 160 participants) plus 1,254 subjects from 6 global collaborators. Sample metadata almost always included a de-identified subject ID, COVID-19 status, age in years and sex. Where HLA class I and class II types were available, the types were taken from metadata supplied by the sample provider, not from assay-based typing.

A distance of 11 bases separates the germline ends of V and J, which lose 0 bases and 6 bases respectively. CDR3 length: 15 amino acids, cysteine to phenylalanine. Kept here is only the CDR3 DNA, which spans 45 bases and is read in frame from base 1. CDR1 and CDR2 are drawn from the germline V gene: LGHNA, YSLEER. With respect to this clone: No cognate antigen has been identified for it. No qualities accompany the bases; no much larger clone lies one base away.

Broad study findings and their caveats: The amount of clinical and demographic metadata varied by source and participant and was provided uncurated.

TCRbeta CDR3 regions were amplified from genomic DNA using the immunoSEQ Assay, a bias-controlled multiplex PCR. The paper's processing steps were these. The number of nucleated cells in each sample was estimated by amplification of reference gene primers within the assay. Sequence reads were collapsed and filtered to measure the absolute abundance of every unique TCRbeta CDR3 rearrangement. Productive Simpson clonality was computed per sample as the square root of Simpson's diversity index over productive rearrangements. The source is immuneACCESS, and TCRdb retained only in-frame sequences with V and J called. Part of the clones is not carried over; for the studies checked, unresolved V genes explain less than half of this, and the remainder is unexplained. V, J and clone size derive from that table, while D and trimming were established from the DNA sequence. The sample yields 35,000 to 40,000 clones; about 85% were counted once. The top ten clones comprise 15% to 20% of the sample.

Collaborating institutions collected whole blood in K2EDTA tubes following their own protocols. For TCRbeta analysis, collaborators shipped samples as frozen whole blood, isolated PBMCs, or DNA extracted from either of those sample types. The sample comprised peripheral blood. The chain was built from TRBV4-3 and TRBJ2-2; a confident D gene designation cannot be given. The clonotype originates from a man between 65 and 79 years old with acute or convalescent COVID-19. For the CDR3, the sequence is CASSQDGLEAGELFF. The nucleotide sequence is TGCGCCAGCAGCCAAGATGGTCTAGAGGCCGGGGAGCTGTTTTTT.